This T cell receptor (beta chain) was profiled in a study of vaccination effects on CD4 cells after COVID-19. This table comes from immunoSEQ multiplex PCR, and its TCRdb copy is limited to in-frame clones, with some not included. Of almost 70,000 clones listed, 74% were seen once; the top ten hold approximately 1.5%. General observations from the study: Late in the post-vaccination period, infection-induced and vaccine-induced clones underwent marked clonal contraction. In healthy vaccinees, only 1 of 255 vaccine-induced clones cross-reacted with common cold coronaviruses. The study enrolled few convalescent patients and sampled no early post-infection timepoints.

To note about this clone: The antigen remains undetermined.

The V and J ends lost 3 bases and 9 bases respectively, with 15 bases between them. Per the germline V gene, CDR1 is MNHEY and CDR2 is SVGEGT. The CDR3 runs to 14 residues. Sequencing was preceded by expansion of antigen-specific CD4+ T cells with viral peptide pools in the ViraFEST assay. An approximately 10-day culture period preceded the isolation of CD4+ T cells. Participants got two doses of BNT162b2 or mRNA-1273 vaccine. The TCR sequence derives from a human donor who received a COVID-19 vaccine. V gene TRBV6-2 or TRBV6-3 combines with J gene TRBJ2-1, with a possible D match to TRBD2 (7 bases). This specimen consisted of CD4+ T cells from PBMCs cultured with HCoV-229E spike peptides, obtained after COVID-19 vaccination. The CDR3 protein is CASSYNGGTREQFF. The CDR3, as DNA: TGTGCCAGCAGTTATAACGGGGGGACACGTGAGCAGTTCTTC.